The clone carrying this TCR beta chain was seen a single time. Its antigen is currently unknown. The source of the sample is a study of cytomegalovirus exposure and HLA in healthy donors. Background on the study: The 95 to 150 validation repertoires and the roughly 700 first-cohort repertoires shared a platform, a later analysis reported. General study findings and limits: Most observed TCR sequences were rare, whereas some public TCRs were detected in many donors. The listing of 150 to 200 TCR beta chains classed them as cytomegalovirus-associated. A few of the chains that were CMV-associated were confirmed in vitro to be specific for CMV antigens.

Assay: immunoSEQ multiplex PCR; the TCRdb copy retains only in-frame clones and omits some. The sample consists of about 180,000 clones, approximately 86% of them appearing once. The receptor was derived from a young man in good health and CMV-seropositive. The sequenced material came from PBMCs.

The CDR3 DNA follows: TGTGCCAGTAGTCAACGGGTGAACACTGAAGCTTTCTTT. Translating it yields CASSQRVNTEAFF. The chain links TRBV19 to TRBJ1-1; D not certain. In germline, CDR1 is LNHDA, CDR2 SQIVND (reference sequence). Trimming took 5 bases from V and 0 from J, leaving 7 bases between them. CDR3 length: 13 amino acids.